The source of this T cell receptor (beta chain) is a study of T cell responses to AZD1222 COVID-19 vaccine. J gave up 4 bases and V 5 bases, and 2 bases lay outside the gene matches. The CDR3 is 13 amino acids. Germline CDR1 reads SGHAT; CDR2 reads FQNNGV. Measured with immunoSEQ multiplex PCR; TCRdb has only the in-frame clones, and not every one. The sample records approximately 110,000 clones, over 85% being singletons. Here the sequenced sample was peripheral blood, taken on day 0 of AZD1222 vaccination. This TCR was recovered from an adult in good health. The chain uses TRBV11-2 and TRBJ1-2; TRBD1 matches 9 bases. CDR3 sequence: CASSPDRGYGYTF. The CDR3 coding sequence is TGTGCCAGCAGCCCGGACAGGGGCTATGGCTACACCTTC. Supplemented by reference TRBV11-2 and TRBJ1-2, the full variable domain reads EAGVAQSPRYKIIEKRQSVAFWCNPISGHATLYWYQQILGQGPKLLIQFQNNGVVDDSQLPKDRFSAERLKGVDSTLKIQPAKLEDSAVYLCASSPDRGYGYTFGSGTRLTVV.